These T cell receptor beta chains were read from a single sample in a study of blood T cell repertoires in COVID-19. TCRdb's table, derived via immunoSEQ multiplex PCR, lists solely in-frame clones and lacks some. The sample comprises about 130,000 clones, 60% to 80% of which are singletons, and 1.9% rests with the top ten. What was sequenced was peripheral blood. The receptor set was obtained from a woman aged 65 to 85 with acute or convalescent COVID-19. CDR3s include the opening cysteine and the closing phenylalanine or tryptophan. Each record gives: J gene, V gene, CDR3 length, clone size, D gene, CDR3 protein, CDR3 DNA. D genes are given only for firm matches. The listing skips clone size in some rows; elsewhere it reads once, few, many or a size class.

j_call: TRBJ2-3
v_call: TRBV5-4
cdr3_length: 14
clone_size: NA
d_call: TRBD2
cdr3_aa: CASSTSGRPDTQYF
cdr3_nt: TGTGCCAGCAGCACTAGCGGGAGGCCAGATACGCAGTATTTT

j_call: TRBJ2-7
v_call: TRBV5-6
cdr3_length: 13
clone_size: NA
d_call: NA
cdr3_aa: CASSLSLAWEQYF
cdr3_nt: TGTGCCAGCAGCTTGTCTCTAGCCTGGGAGCAGTACTTC

j_call: TRBJ1-2
v_call: TRBV11-2
cdr3_length: 13
clone_size: NA
d_call: NA
cdr3_aa: CASSRGLDYGYTF
cdr3_nt: TGTGCCAGCAGCAGGGGATTGGACTATGGCTACACCTTC

j_call: TRBJ2-5
v_call: TRBV4-2
cdr3_length: 16
clone_size: few
d_call: NA
cdr3_aa: CASSPGGVLPQETQYF
cdr3_nt: TGTGCCAGCAGCCCCGGAGGGGTCTTACCCCAAGAGACCCAGTACTTC

j_call: TRBJ1-3
v_call: TRBV27
cdr3_length: 14
clone_size: NA
d_call: NA
cdr3_aa: CASSLRGPGNTIYF
cdr3_nt: TGTGCCAGCAGTTTAAGAGGTCCCGGAAACACCATATATTTT

j_call: TRBJ2-1
v_call: TRBV24-1
cdr3_length: 19
clone_size: few
d_call: TRBD2
cdr3_aa: CATSDPGLAGEGKYNEQFF
cdr3_nt: TGTGCCACCAGTGACCCGGGACTAGCGGGAGAGGGGAAATACAATGAGCAGTTCTTC

j_call: TRBJ2-3
v_call: TRBV27
cdr3_length: 16
clone_size: NA
d_call: NA
cdr3_aa: CASSLSDLGSADTQYF
cdr3_nt: TGTGCCAGCAGTTTATCCGACCTGGGCTCCGCAGATACGCAGTATTTT

j_call: TRBJ1-2
v_call: TRBV6-5
cdr3_length: 13
clone_size: few
d_call: NA
cdr3_aa: CASREFYTRGYTF
cdr3_nt: TGTGCCAGCAGGGAGTTCTATACGAGGGGCTACACCTTC

j_call: TRBJ1-1
v_call: TRBV6-1
cdr3_length: 16
clone_size: many
d_call: NA
cdr3_aa: CASSEPRVGRDTEAFF
cdr3_nt: TGTGCCAGCAGTGAACCCAGGGTAGGAAGGGACACTGAAGCTTTCTTT

j_call: TRBJ2-5
v_call: TRBV7-2
cdr3_length: 15
clone_size: NA
d_call: TRBD1
cdr3_aa: CASSAHRGLWETQYF
cdr3_nt: TGTGCCAGCAGCGCCCACAGGGGGCTGTGGGAGACCCAGTACTTC

j_call: TRBJ2-2
v_call: TRBV11-2
cdr3_length: 15
clone_size: NA
d_call: TRBD2
cdr3_aa: CASSFAGGDTGELFF
cdr3_nt: TGTGCCAGCAGCTTCGCGGGGGGGGACACCGGGGAGCTGTTTTTT

j_call: TRBJ1-2
v_call: TRBV5-1
cdr3_length: 16
clone_size: NA
d_call: TRBD1
cdr3_aa: CASRNSPLTGDMGYTF
cdr3_nt: TGCGCCAGCAGGAACAGCCCCCTGACAGGGGATATGGGCTACACCTTC

j_call: TRBJ1-1
v_call: TRBV27
cdr3_length: 16
clone_size: NA
d_call: TRBD1
cdr3_aa: CASSLFLGGAGTEAFF
cdr3_nt: TGTGCCAGCAGTTTATTTTTAGGGGGCGCAGGCACTGAAGCTTTCTTT

j_call: TRBJ1-5
v_call: TRBV15
cdr3_length: 15
clone_size: NA
d_call: TRBD1
cdr3_aa: CATSRSSDRAQPQHF
cdr3_nt: TGTGCCACCAGCAGATCCTCCGACAGGGCCCAGCCCCAGCATTTT

j_call: TRBJ2-3
v_call: TRBV19
cdr3_length: 14
clone_size: NA
d_call: TRBD2
cdr3_aa: CASSIGTRTDTQYF
cdr3_nt: TGTGCCAGTAGTATAGGGACTAGGACAGATACGCAGTATTTT

j_call: TRBJ2-6
v_call: TRBV25-1
cdr3_length: 16
clone_size: few
d_call: TRBD1
cdr3_aa: CASSERQGSGANVLTF
cdr3_nt: TGTGCCAGCAGTGAAAGACAGGGCTCTGGGGCCAACGTCCTGACTTTC

j_call: TRBJ2-1
v_call: TRBV7-2
cdr3_length: 15
clone_size: NA
d_call: NA
cdr3_aa: CASSQDPGDYNEQFF
cdr3_nt: TGTGCCAGCAGCCAGGACCCGGGGGACTACAATGAGCAGTTCTTC

j_call: TRBJ2-1
v_call: TRBV7-8
cdr3_length: 15
clone_size: few
d_call: TRBD2
cdr3_aa: CASSHTSGTYNEQFF
cdr3_nt: TGTGCCAGCAGCCATACTAGCGGCACCTACAATGAGCAGTTCTTC

j_call: TRBJ2-4
v_call: TRBV3-1/TRBV3-2
cdr3_length: 17
clone_size: NA
d_call: NA
cdr3_aa: CASSQDTGLTPKNIQYF
cdr3_nt: TGTGCCAGCAGCCAAGATACAGGGCTTACCCCCAAAAACATTCAGTACTTC

j_call: TRBJ2-1
v_call: TRBV11-1
cdr3_length: 15
clone_size: NA
d_call: TRBD2
cdr3_aa: CASSSGLAEYNEQFF
cdr3_nt: TGTGCCAGCAGCTCGGGACTAGCGGAATACAATGAGCAGTTCTTC

j_call: TRBJ1-2
v_call: TRBV6-2/TRBV6-3
cdr3_length: 13
clone_size: NA
d_call: NA
cdr3_aa: CASSYESLYGYTF
cdr3_nt: TGTGCCAGCAGTTACGAGTCACTCTATGGCTACACCTTC

j_call: TRBJ1-1
v_call: TRBV5-1
cdr3_length: 13
clone_size: NA
d_call: NA
cdr3_aa: CASSNQLNTEAFF
cdr3_nt: TGCGCCAGCAGCAATCAGTTGAACACTGAAGCTTTCTTT

j_call: TRBJ1-1
v_call: TRBV7-9
cdr3_length: 13
clone_size: many
d_call: TRBD1
cdr3_aa: CASSFTGATEAFF
cdr3_nt: TGTGCCAGCAGCTTCACAGGGGCCACTGAAGCTTTCTTT